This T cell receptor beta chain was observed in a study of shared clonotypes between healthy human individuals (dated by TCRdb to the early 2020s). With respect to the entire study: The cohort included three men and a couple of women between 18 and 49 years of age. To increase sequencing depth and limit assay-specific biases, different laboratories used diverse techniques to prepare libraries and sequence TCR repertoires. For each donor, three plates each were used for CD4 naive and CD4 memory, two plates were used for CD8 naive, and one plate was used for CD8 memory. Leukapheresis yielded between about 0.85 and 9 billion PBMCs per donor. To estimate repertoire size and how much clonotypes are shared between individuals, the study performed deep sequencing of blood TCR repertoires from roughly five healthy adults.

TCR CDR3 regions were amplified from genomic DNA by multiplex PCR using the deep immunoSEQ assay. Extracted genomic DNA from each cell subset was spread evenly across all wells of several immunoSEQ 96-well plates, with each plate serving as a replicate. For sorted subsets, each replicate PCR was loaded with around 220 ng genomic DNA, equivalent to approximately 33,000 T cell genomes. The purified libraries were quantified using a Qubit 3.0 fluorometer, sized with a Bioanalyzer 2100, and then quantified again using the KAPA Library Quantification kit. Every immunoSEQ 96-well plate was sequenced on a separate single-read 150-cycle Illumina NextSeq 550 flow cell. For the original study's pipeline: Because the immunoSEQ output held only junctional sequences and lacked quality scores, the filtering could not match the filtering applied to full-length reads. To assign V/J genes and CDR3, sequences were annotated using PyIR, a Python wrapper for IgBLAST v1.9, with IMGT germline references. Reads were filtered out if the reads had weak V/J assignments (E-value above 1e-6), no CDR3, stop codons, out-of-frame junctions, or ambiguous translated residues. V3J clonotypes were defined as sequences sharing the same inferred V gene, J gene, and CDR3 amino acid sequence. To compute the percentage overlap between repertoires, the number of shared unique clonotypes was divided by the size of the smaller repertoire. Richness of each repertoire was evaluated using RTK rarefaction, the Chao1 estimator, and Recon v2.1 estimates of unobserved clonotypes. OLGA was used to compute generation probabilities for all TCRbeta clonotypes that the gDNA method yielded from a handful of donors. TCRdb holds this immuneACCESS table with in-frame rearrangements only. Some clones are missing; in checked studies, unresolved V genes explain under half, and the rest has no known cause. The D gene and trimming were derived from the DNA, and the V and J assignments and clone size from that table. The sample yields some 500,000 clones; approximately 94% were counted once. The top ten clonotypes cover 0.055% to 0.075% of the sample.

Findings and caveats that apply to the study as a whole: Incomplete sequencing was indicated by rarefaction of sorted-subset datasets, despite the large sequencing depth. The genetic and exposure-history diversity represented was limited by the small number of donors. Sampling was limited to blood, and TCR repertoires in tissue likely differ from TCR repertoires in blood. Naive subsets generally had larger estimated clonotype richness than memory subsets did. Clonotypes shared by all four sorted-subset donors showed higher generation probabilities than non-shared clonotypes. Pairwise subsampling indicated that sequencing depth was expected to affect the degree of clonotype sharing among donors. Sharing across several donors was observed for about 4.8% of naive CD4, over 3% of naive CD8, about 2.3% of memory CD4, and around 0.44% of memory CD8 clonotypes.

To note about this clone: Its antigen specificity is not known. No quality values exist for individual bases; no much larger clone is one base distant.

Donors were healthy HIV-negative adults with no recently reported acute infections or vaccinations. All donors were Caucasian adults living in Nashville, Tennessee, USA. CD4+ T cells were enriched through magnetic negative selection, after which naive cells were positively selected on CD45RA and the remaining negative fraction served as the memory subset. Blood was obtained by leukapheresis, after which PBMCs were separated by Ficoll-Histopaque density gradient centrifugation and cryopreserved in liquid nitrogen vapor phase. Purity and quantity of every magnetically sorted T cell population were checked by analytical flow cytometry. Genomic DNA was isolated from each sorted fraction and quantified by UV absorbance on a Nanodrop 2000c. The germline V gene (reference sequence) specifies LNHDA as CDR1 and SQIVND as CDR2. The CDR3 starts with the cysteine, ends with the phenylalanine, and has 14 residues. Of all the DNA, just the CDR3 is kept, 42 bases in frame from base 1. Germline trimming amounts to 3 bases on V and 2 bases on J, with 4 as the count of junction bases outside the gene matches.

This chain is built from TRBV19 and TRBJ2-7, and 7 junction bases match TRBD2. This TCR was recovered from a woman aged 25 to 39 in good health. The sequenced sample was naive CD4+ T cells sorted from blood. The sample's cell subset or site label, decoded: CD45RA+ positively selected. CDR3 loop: CASSIASGPYEQYF. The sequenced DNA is TGTGCCAGTAGTATTGCTAGCGGACCCTACGAGCAGTACTTC.